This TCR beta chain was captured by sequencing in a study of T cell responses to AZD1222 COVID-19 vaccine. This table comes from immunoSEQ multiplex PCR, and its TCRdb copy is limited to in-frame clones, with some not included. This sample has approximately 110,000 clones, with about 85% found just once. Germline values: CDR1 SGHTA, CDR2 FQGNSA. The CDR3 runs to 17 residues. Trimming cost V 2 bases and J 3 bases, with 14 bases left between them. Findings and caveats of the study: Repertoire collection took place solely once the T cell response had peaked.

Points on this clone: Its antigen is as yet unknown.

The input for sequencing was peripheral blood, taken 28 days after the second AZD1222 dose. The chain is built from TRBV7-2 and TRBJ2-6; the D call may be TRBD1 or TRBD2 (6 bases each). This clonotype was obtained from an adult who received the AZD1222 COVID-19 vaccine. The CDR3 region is CASSLSPGARGANVLTF. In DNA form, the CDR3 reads TGTGCCAGCAGCTTATCACCGGGGGCGCGTGGGGCCAACGTCCTGACTTTC.